This TCR beta chain came from a study of T cell clusters in autoimmune cytopenias. One tube held mixed TRB-A and TRB-B primer pools for touch-down PCR. One entry per CDR3 protein, without DNA, is what TCRdb gives after re-calling the multiplex PCR reads. This table lists around 7,000 distinct CDR3 sequences. By frequency, this clonotype registers medium-sized. The germline gives CDR1 SEHNR, CDR2 FQNEAQ (reference sequence). This CDR3 region has 15 residues. About 39,000 genome equivalents of blood DNA were amplified for TRB. The specimen was peripheral blood. The genes are TRBV7-9 and TRBJ2-7; with no DNA, the TCRdb D assignment of TRBD2 cannot be verified. This TCR was recovered from a human donor with an autoimmune cytopenia or autoimmune hepatitis (not recorded which). CDR3 protein: CASSFPAGGRYEQYF.